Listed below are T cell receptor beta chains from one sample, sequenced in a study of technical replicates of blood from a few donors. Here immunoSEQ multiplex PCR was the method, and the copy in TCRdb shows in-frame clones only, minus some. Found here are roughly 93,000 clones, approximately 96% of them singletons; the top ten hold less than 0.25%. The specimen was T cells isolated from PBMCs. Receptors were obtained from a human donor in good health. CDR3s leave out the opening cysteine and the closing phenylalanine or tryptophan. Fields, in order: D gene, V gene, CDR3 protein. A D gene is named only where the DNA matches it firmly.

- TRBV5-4 ASSPSADPSYEQY
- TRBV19 ASSIQGTGELF
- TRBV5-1 ASSFGRAREGYT
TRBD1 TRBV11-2 ASSLGVHFGQGIYEQF
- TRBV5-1 ASSLAQRNELF
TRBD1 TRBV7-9 ASSLSRGQSEAF
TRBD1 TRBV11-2 ASSLELTGAEAF
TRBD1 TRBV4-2 ASTYRRGQGGNTIY
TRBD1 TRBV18 ASSLQGKDTEAF
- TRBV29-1 SVASSSYNEQF
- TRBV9 ASSVTPNTEAF
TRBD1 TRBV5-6 ASSLARTGTIYGELF
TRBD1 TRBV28 ASNSFQGAEETQY
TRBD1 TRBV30 AWFTDGTARL
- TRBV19 ASRAYTGELF
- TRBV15 ATSLRAGSTDTQY
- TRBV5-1 ASSLGGGSDIQY
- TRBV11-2 ASVRRTEGRGEQY
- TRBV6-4 ASSDSDPHPHYNYGYT
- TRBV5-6 ASSLAVVREAF
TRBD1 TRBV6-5 ASSYYGTGNTEAF
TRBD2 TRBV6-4 ASNKREASTDTQY
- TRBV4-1 ASSQDGAGGIRSPLH
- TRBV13 ASSFGTSSY
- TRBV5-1 ASSLDRASTGELF
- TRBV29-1 SVGASNQPQH
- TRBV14 ASRGGVTYNEQF
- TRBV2 ASSERVKGDEQF
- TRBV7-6 ASSLANLHNEQF
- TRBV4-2 ASSRSANRLPYEQY
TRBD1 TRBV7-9 ASSFNLGTGNYGYT
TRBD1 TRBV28 ASTTGDRGYQPQH
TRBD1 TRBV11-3 ASVRTGSTEQF
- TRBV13 ASSLAGVSNQPQH
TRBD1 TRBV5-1 ASSGDSEAF
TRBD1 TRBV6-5 ASRTTGAYGYT
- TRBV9 ASSVATANTEAF
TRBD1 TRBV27 ASSSRDRGYEQY
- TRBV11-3 ASSFVPSSPGVNYGYT
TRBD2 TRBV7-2 ASSLVGLAGGTDTQY
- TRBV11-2 ASSKTGGGYEQY
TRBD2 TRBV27 ASSFFGLSGGALNEQF
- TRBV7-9 ASSFSGDTQY
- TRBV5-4 ASSLEPTGVTDTQY
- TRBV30 AWSGDGRGEKLF
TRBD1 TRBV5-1 ASSLGTGDNEKLF